This T cell receptor (beta chain) originates from a study of CD8+ T cells in alopecia areata. At the level of the study: Treated patients received oral tofacitinib, 5 to 10 mg twice daily.

Comments on this clone: Antigen specificity is unknown.

Study observations and caveats: Patients showed less clear TCR sequence sharing than mice, possibly partly because of HLA diversity. Affected scalp, especially in alopecia totalis/universalis, had a higher clonality than normal scalp did.

The sequencing template was cDNA reverse transcribed from extracted RNA. Method: immunoSEQ multiplex PCR; TCRdb's copy keeps in-frame clones and lacks some. This sample carries around 50,000 clones, roughly 96% of them seen once, and the ten largest clones take under 30%. The specimen was CD8+ T cells sorted from blood, collected at week 0. The receptor was derived from a human donor with alopecia areata.

The CDR3 here is CASSQETDSGEQYF. The CDR3 nucleotides read TGTGCCAGCAGCCAAGAAACAGACTCGGGCGAGCAGTACTTC. This chain connects TRBV4-2 to TRBJ2-7; D remains unclear. CDR3 length equals 14 residues. The V gene's germline CDR1 is LGHNA and CDR2 YNFKEQ. Trimming removed 0 bases at V and 6 bases at J, with 12 bases between.